What follows is one TCR beta chain and its context. The antigen remains unidentified. The sample belongs to a study of spatial heterogeneity in lung cancer. CDR1 is WNHNN and CDR2 is SYGVQD in the germline V gene (reference sequence). V shed 7 bases and J shed 0 bases, with 14 bases lying between them. The CDR3 extends over 15 amino acids. Findings and caveats of the study: Mutation tallies in tumors tracked expanded intratumoral alpha and beta TCR counts.

TCRdb called the 5' RACE reads again in MiXCR, with one record for every CDR3 protein. The sample records some 3,200 distinct CDR3 sequences, 4.5% to 6.5% being singletons. Sample time point: sample taken at primary tumor resection. The source was lung tumor tissue, collected at surgery. The gene calls are TRBV10-1 and TRBJ2-3; tentative D call: TRBD2 (6 bases). This TCR came from a female donor with early-stage non-small cell lung cancer. The CDR3 DNA sequence: TGCGCCAGCATCGGGACTCCTACTAGCACAGATACGCAGTATTTT. It encodes CASIGTPTSTDTQYF.